The 10 T cell receptor beta chains listed next were all sequenced from one sample in a study of technical replicates of blood from a few donors. TCRdb's table, derived via immunoSEQ multiplex PCR, lists solely in-frame clones and lacks some. This table has about 16,000 clones, around nine tenths appearing once. The sample consisted of PBMCs. Receptors originate from a human donor in good health.

Note on this clone: Because it lacks the conserved phenylalanine or tryptophan at the end, this CDR3 is likely a read error. The limits of the CDR3 on the DNA are not certain, so only TCRdb's listed CDR3 is given. CDR3: CASSKGGGTGTPL. The chain employs TRBV21-1 and TRBJ2-7; the table gives TRBD1 as D, unverified against the DNA. TRBV21-1 is recorded as a pseudogene. Termini included, the CDR3 measures 13 amino acids.

The chain recombines TRBV11-2 with TRBJ2-7; 8 bases map to TRBD1. There are 15 residues in the CDR3. The trim removed 5 bases at V and 4 bases at J, leaving 10 bases unmatched. Germline assignment: CDR1 SGHAT and CDR2 FQNNGV. CDR3 in amino acids: CASSTPGTGHYEQYF. For the CDR3, the DNA is TGTGCCAGCAGCACCCCCGGGACAGGCCATTACGAGCAGTACTTC.

V is TRBV5-1 and J is TRBJ2-2, with 11 bases fitting TRBD2. J was trimmed by 1 base and V by 4 bases; bases with no gene match: 12. The CDR3 length is 19 residues. Germline CDR1 SGHRS, CDR2 YFSETQ. The CDR3 nucleotides read TGCGCCAGCAGCATCGCCGGGACTAGCGGTGAATTGAACACCGGGGAGCTGTTTTTT. This codes for CASSIAGTSGELNTGELFF.

CDR3 DNA sequence: TGCAGCGTTGATTACGGGACAGGGGTTACCTATGGCTACACCTTC. Residues: CSVDYGTGVTYGYTF. The V and J genes are TRBV29-1 and TRBJ1-2; 10 bases fit TRBD1. Losses at the gene ends were 3 bases for V and 4 bases for J; bases not matched to a gene: 8. Germline loops: CDR1 SQVTM, CDR2 ANQGSEA. The CDR3 spans 15 residues. The whole variable domain, filled in from reference TRBV29-1 and TRBJ1-2, reads SAVISQKPSRDICQRGTSLTIQCQVDSQVTMMFWYRQQPGQSLTLIATANQGSEATYESGFVIDKFPISRPNLTFSTLTVSNMSPEDSSIYLCSVDYGTGVTYGYTFGSGTRLTVV.

The CDR3 reads CASSQVGGSNTGELFF. The CDR3 DNA reads TGTGCCAGCTCACAGGTCGGCGGGTCGAACACCGGGGAGCTGTTTTTT. The chain has TRBV18 and TRBJ2-2; possible D gene TRBD2, 5 bases. Germline V gene sequence: CDR1 KGHSH, CDR2 LQKENI. The V gene lost 4 bases and the J gene lost 0 bases, with 12 bases spanning the gap. CDR3 length: 16 residues.

A word on this clone: Other DNA sequences from this sample encode an identical CDR3 as well. The V call is TRBV7-3, the J call TRBJ2-7; TRBD2 aligns across 11 bases. This CDR3 contains 15 residues. CDR1 and CDR2 from the germline V gene are SGHTA and FQGTGA. V was clipped by 2 bases and J by 0 bases; unmatched bases: 0. The CDR3 loop reads CASSLGTSGSYEQYF. CDR3 DNA sequence: TGTGCCAGCAGCTTAGGGACTAGCGGCTCCTACGAGCAGTACTTC.

About this clone: Other DNA sequences of this sample code for an identical CDR3. The chain couples TRBV5-1 to TRBJ2-2, with 13 bases aligning to TRBD2. The CDR3 has 16 amino acids. V dropped 4 bases and J dropped 5; count of bases not matched to a gene: 5. Germline V gene sequence: CDR1 SGHRS, CDR2 YFSETQ. The CDR3 protein is CASSRTSGSGTGELFF. The CDR3, as DNA: TGCGCCAGCAGCAGGACTAGCGGGAGTGGGACCGGGGAGCTGTTTTTT.

The rearrangement links TRBV11-2 to TRBJ1-4; D remains unclear. Germline V gene data show CDR1 as SGHAT and CDR2 as FQNNGV. The V end was cut by 3 bases, the J end by 8 bases, with 10 bases between. This CDR3 comprises 13 residues. The CDR3 loop reads CASSFLEDEKLFF. The DNA for the CDR3 is TGTGCCAGCAGCTTTTTGGAGGACGAAAAACTGTTTTTT.

The chain links TRBV4-2 to TRBJ2-7; 8 bases are a match to TRBD1. Germline loops: CDR1 LGHNA, CDR2 YNFKEQ. V shed 1 base and J 5 bases; nucleotides not matched to a gene: 10. The CDR3 is made up of 16 amino acids. The CDR3 loop is CASSQGSGQGDNEQYF. The CDR3 coding sequence is TGTGCCAGCAGCCAAGGGTCTGGACAGGGAGACAACGAGCAGTACTTC.

This clone occurred a few times. The chain is built from TRBV19 and TRBJ1-1; D is perhaps TRBD1 (5 bases). The ends were cut back, 7 bases at V and 7 bases at J, with 19 bases in the middle. The CDR3 consists of 14 residues. The germline V gene has CDR1 LNHDA and CDR2 SQIVND (reference sequence). The CDR3 loop is CASTIGRGLGEAFF. The CDR3 region has the DNA TGTGCCAGTACCATAGGTCGGGGGTTGGGTGAAGCTTTCTTT.